The 17 T cell receptor beta chains reported below all come from one sample, sequenced in a study of blood T cell repertoires in COVID-19. The repertoire was sequenced with immunoSEQ multiplex PCR; TCRdb's copy has only in-frame clones and lacks some. The sample records about 140,000 clones, about 87% being singletons. Sequencing input: PBMCs or T cells enriched from blood (not recorded which). Source of these receptors: a man in his 60s who had recovered from COVID-19.

The J gene is TRBJ1-1, the V gene TRBV12-3 or TRBV12-4, with D tentatively TRBD1 (5 bases). This CDR3 is built from 13 residues. V was shortened by 3 bases and J by 11 bases, with 16 bases between the two germline ends. The CDR3 is CASSFRGREDAFF. Written as DNA, the CDR3 is TGTGCCAGCAGTTTCCGGGGCAGGGAGGACGCTTTCTTT.

The genes are TRBV7-8 and TRBJ2-5; tentatively, D is TRBD1 (6 bases). Germline CDR1 SGHVS, CDR2 FQNEAQ. The CDR3 covers 14 residues. The V gene lost 5 bases and the J gene lost 3 bases, with 13 bases spanning the gap. The chain's CDR3 is CASSPPRGKETQYF. The CDR3 DNA reads as TGTGCCAGCAGCCCCCCTAGGGGGAAAGAGACCCAGTACTTC.

The chain joins TRBV7-6 to TRBJ1-4, with 10 bases identical to TRBD1. Germline V gene lookup returns CDR1 SGHVS and CDR2 FNYEAQ. The CDR3 spans 17 residues. V trimming: 1 base; J trimming: 2 bases; junction bases outside the gene matches: 4. This chain's CDR3 is CASSLVDRGFTNEKLFF. In DNA form, the CDR3 reads TGTGCCAGCAGCTTAGTGGACAGGGGGTTTACTAATGAAAAACTGTTTTTT.

This clone has a single count. This rearrangement joins TRBV19 to TRBJ1-1; possibly TRBD1 for D (6 bases). This CDR3 is built from 15 residues. Trimming removed 5 bases from V and 4 bases from J, with 17 bases in between. In germline, CDR1 is LNHDA, CDR2 SQIVND (reference sequence). This CDR3 reads CASSRPGVRITEAFF. The CDR3 nucleotides read TGTGCCAGTAGTCGCCCAGGGGTTAGGATCACTGAAGCTTTCTTT. Full variable domain (missing parts from reference TRBV19 and TRBJ1-1): DGGITQSPKYLFRKEGQNVTLSCEQNLNHDAMYWYRQDPGQGLRLIYYSQIVNDFQKGDIAEGYSVSREKKESFPLTVTSAQKNPTAFYLCASSRPGVRITEAFFGQGTRLTVV.

The chain couples TRBV19 to TRBJ2-3; TRBD1 aligns across 10 bases. Losses at the gene ends were 5 bases for V and 4 bases for J; bases not matched to a gene: 6. Germline V gives CDR1 LNHDA, CDR2 SQIVND (reference sequence). CDR3 length: 15 amino acids. CDR3 residues: CASSHGTGDSDTQYF. Here the CDR3 DNA reads TGTGCCAGTAGTCACGGGACAGGGGATTCAGATACGCAGTATTTT.

The chain employs TRBV19 and TRBJ1-2; D is possibly TRBD1 (6 bases). The length of the CDR3 is 16 residues. CDR1 and CDR2 (germline): LNHDA, SQIVND (reference sequence). V lost 7 bases to trimming and J lost 3 bases, with 21 bases between them. CDR3 residues: CASTPARDTNYYGYTF. The CDR3 DNA follows: TGTGCCAGTACCCCTGCTAGGGACACTAACTACTATGGCTACACCTTC.

The J gene is TRBJ2-5, the V gene TRBV12-3 or TRBV12-4, with no clear D. The CDR3 length is 13 residues. V was shortened by 6 bases and J by 1 base, with 9 bases between the two germline ends. The CDR3 DNA reads TGTGCCAGCAGCCTCAGAACCCAAGAGACCCAGTACTTC. This codes for CASSLRTQETQYF.

This sequence joins TRBV14 and TRBJ1-5, with D maybe TRBD1 (5 bases). The CDR3 runs 19 residues. In germline, CDR1 is SGHDN, CDR2 FVKESK. V gave up 0 bases and J gave up 2 bases, with 20 bases separating them. This CDR3 reads CASSQDLCRVERGNQPQHF. DNA of the CDR3: TGTGCCAGCAGCCAAGATCTTTGCAGGGTCGAAAGGGGCAATCAGCCCCAGCATTTT.

The CDR3 sequence is CASSRTSGSYNEQFF. For the CDR3, the DNA is TGTGCCAGCAGTCGGACTAGCGGAAGCTACAATGAGCAGTTCTTC. The chain links TRBV28 to TRBJ2-1, with 10 bases that match TRBD2. Trimming took 5 bases from V and 3 from J; bases not matched to a gene: 4. The CDR3 extends over 15 amino acids. Per germline, CDR1 MDHEN and CDR2 SYDVKM.

V is TRBV12-3 or TRBV12-4 and J is TRBJ1-1, with TRBD1 matching 7 bases. The CDR3 extends over 13 amino acids. V trimming: 5 bases; J trimming: 2 bases; junction bases outside the gene matches: 2. The CDR3 loop reads CASSRQGNTEAFF. The DNA for the CDR3 is TGTGCCAGCAGTCGACAGGGAAACACTGAAGCTTTCTTT.

The chain links TRBV21-1 to TRBJ1-5; the DNA was not used to check the table's D call, TRBD1. TRBV21-1 is a recognized pseudogene. This CDR3 spans 16 amino acids. The CDR3: CASSPSVYRSNQPQHF. The CDR3 DNA is TGTGCCAGCAGCCCGTCGGTGTACAGGAGCAATCAGCCCCAGCATTTT.

The rearrangement joins TRBV5-1 to TRBJ2-7; maybe TRBD2 (6 bases). The CDR3 totals 15 residues. Trimming pared 7 bases from V and 5 bases from J, leaving 22 bases between. The germline V gene encodes CDR1 SGHRS and CDR2 YFSETQ. In DNA form, the CDR3 reads TGCGCCAGCGGAGCGGGCATGCTTAGTTTCGACGAGCAGTACTTC. Its protein product is CASGAGMLSFDEQYF.

This clone has more than one count but fewer than ten. The J gene is TRBJ2-5, the V gene TRBV10-3; D remains unclear. CDR3 length: 13 amino acids. Trimming shortened V by 3 bases and J by 9 bases, and 14 bases separated the two germline ends. Germline-derived CDR1 and CDR2 are ENHRY and SYGVKD. CDR3 loop: CAISDSPSVAQYF. CDR3 nucleotide sequence: TGTGCCATCAGTGATTCCCCCTCGGTGGCCCAGTACTTC.

This clone was seen a few times. The chain recombines TRBV29-1 with TRBJ2-7; 10 bases are shared with TRBD2. Germline-derived CDR1 and CDR2 are SQVTM and ANQGSEA. Trimming removed 6 bases from V and 3 bases from J; junction bases left unmatched: 2. The CDR3 is made up of 12 amino acids. CDR3 sequence: CSVASGGYEQYF. DNA of the CDR3: TGCAGCGTCGCTAGCGGGGGCTACGAGCAGTACTTC.

The rearrangement links TRBV4-1 to TRBJ1-4; D may be TRBD1 (6 bases). The CDR3 loop spans 18 amino acids. With 1 base removed from V and 7 bases from J, the gap between germline ends came to 22 bases. Germline assignment: CDR1 MGHRA and CDR2 YSYEKL. CDR3 loop: CASSQGRSRGAGGEKLFF. CDR3 nucleotides: TGCGCCAGCAGCCAAGGAAGATCGCGGGGGGCCGGTGGTGAAAAACTGTTTTTT.

The chain is built from TRBV30 and TRBJ1-3; D is unresolved. The CDR3 runs 13 residues. The V gene's germline CDR1 is GTSNPN and CDR2 SVGIG (reference sequence). V lost 1 base and J lost 11, with 15 bases in between. The CDR3 here is CAWSGNRDSPIYF. CDR3 nucleotides: TGTGCCTGGAGTGGAAACCGGGATTCCCCCATATATTTT.

This clone has only one observation. The chain carries TRBV3-1 (or the pseudogene TRBV3-2) and TRBJ2-2, with D perhaps matching TRBD1 (5 bases). Looked up from germline, CDR1 is LGHDT and CDR2 is YNNKEL (reference sequence). The CDR3 is 15 amino acids. The germline V and J ends were trimmed by 3 bases and 1 base, with 9 bases remaining between them. The CDR3 region has the DNA TGTGCCAGCAGCCATTGGGGCCAGAACACCGGGGAGCTGTTTTTT. Translated: CASSHWGQNTGELFF.